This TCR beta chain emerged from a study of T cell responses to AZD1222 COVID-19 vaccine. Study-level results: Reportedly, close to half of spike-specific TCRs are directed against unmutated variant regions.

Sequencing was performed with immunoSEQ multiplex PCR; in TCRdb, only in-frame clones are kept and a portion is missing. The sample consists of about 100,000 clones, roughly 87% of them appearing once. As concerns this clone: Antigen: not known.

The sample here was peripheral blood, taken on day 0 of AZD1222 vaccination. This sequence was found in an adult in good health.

The CDR3 DNA follows: TGTGCCAGCAAACCCGGAGGAGAAGAGACCCAGTACTTC. This translates into CASKPGGEETQYF. The V and J genes are TRBV6-5 and TRBJ2-5, with D possibly TRBD2 on 5 matching bases. The CDR3 is 13 amino acids. Germline-derived CDR1 and CDR2 are MNHEY and SVGAGI. V gave up 7 bases and J gave up 3 bases, with 12 bases separating them.